This TCR beta chain was found in a study of blood T cells in healthy people across ages. Regarding the study as a whole: Getting older went along with TCR beta diversity per million T cells dropping roughly linearly. Any changes in expanded clonotypes were possibly confounded, as donor CMV status remained unknown.

The sample holds one count of this clonotype. Its antigen is not identified. CDR1 is LGHDT and CDR2 is YNNKEL in the germline V gene (reference sequence). The CDR3 spans 13 residues. Through a sample-barcoded 5' primer and a J-beta primer mix, a second PCR was run for roughly 6 to 11 cycles. The authors tagged each cDNA molecule using a template-switch adaptor with 12 random nucleotides. TCRdb processed the 5' RACE reads anew with MiXCR; each CDR3 protein has one entry. The sample includes hundreds of thousands of distinct CDR3 sequences, around 30% seen only once; the top ten take 17%. This sequence joins TRBV3-1 and TRBJ2-4; D gene ambiguous. The J call is doubtful: the DNA matches TRBJ2-7 better. Sequences were obtained from blood. This receptor was identified in a woman over 75 in good health. CDR3 DNA: TGTGCCAGCAGCCGGGCCTTATCGTACGAGCAGTACTTC. Its translation is CASSRALSYEQYF.